This T cell receptor beta chain originates from a study of T cell responses to AZD1222 COVID-19 vaccine. Study observations and caveats: Spike-specific TCR breadth rose after two AZD1222 doses, and depth rose as well. Clonal diversity was possibly underestimated, and white British individuals and females predominated among donors.

Here immunoSEQ multiplex PCR was the method, and the copy in TCRdb shows in-frame clones only, minus some. The sample consists of fewer than 150,000 clones, 89% of them appearing once. Trimming stripped 1 base from V and 3 bases from J, with 1 base between. The CDR3 runs 11 residues. Germline V gene sequence: CDR1 SGHVS, CDR2 FNYEAQ. In the case of this clone: Antigen unknown.

This sequence was found in an adult who received the AZD1222 COVID-19 vaccine. The chain couples TRBV7-6 to TRBJ2-7; D remains unclear. This material consisted of peripheral blood, taken 28 days after the second AZD1222 dose. The CDR3 nucleotides read TGTGCCAGCAGCTTAGTCTACGAGCAGTACTTC. Its translation: CASSLVYEQYF.